The 29 T cell receptor beta chains below were found in one sample sequenced in a study of blood T cell repertoires in COVID-19 (TCRdb year 2020). The library was built by means of the immunoSEQ multiplex PCR assay. Sourced from immuneACCESS, this table was stored by TCRdb with only in-frame sequences that have V and J called. A share of the clones is absent; for the studies checked, an unresolved V gene accounts for under half, and the remainder has no known explanation. In all, the sample holds 180,000 or so clones, and approximately 88% of those were seen once. The top ten clones comprise roughly 13% of the sample. Sequencing used PBMCs or T cells enriched from blood (not recorded which). All receptors derive from a woman aged 60-75 years who had recovered from COVID-19.

CDR3 DNA: TGTGCCAGTAGTATAGGTCAGGGGGCGAACACTGAAGCTTTCTTT. Translated: CASSIGQGANTEAFF. This chain connects TRBV19 to TRBJ1-1, with 8 bases that match TRBD1. Per the germline V gene, CDR1 is LNHDA and CDR2 is SQIVND (reference sequence). This CDR3 spans 15 amino acids. The V segment lost 1 base and the J segment 1 base; nucleotides outside the gene matches: 2.

The chain is built from TRBV5-6 and TRBJ1-6; 8 bases match TRBD1. Germline V gene lookup returns CDR1 SGHDT and CDR2 YYEEEE. J gave up 9 bases and V 6 bases, and 5 bases lay outside the gene matches. The length of the CDR3 is 13 residues. The CDR3 sequence is CASTGGRSSPLHF. The CDR3 nucleotides are TGTGCCAGCACAGGGGGCAGGAGTTCACCCCTCCACTTT.

DNA for the CDR3: TGTGCCAGCAGTGAATTAGCAGGGGTCCCTGGGGCCAACGTCCTGACTTTC. It is translated as CASSELAGVPGANVLTF. The rearrangement uses TRBV6-1 and TRBJ2-6, with a tentative D call TRBD1 (6 bases). This CDR3 comprises 17 residues. Trimming pared 2 bases from V and 2 bases from J, leaving 13 bases between. Looked up from germline, CDR1 is MNHNS and CDR2 is SASEGT.

The chain has TRBV4-2 and TRBJ2-2; 10 bases align to TRBD2. In germline, CDR1 is LGHNA, CDR2 YNFKEQ. The CDR3 loop spans 16 amino acids. V trimming: 1 base; J trimming: 3 bases; junction bases outside the gene matches: 2. Here the CDR3 reads CASSQGTSGDTGELFF. CDR3 bases: TGTGCCAGCAGCCAAGGAACTAGCGGGGACACCGGGGAGCTGTTTTTT.

This rearrangement joins TRBV5-6 to TRBJ1-2; 8 nucleotides match TRBD1. CDR3 length: 14 amino acids. Germline assignment: CDR1 SGHDT and CDR2 YYEEEE. V lost 0 bases and J lost 2; bases outside the gene matches: 0. CDR3 loop: CASSLGTGNYGYTF. The DNA of the CDR3 is TGTGCCAGCAGCTTGGGGACAGGGAACTATGGCTACACCTTC.

This clone occurred a few times. The chain carries TRBV9 and TRBJ2-3; no definite D call. V lost 0 bases to trimming and J lost 0 bases, with 11 bases between them. Germline assignment: CDR1 SGDLS and CDR2 YYNGEE. The CDR3 loop spans 16 amino acids. In DNA, the CDR3 is TGTGCCAGCAGCGTAGACTACCTCCCAAGCACAGATACGCAGTATTTT. Translating it yields CASSVDYLPSTDTQYF.

The genes are TRBV2 and TRBJ2-1; 7 bases line up with TRBD1. The CDR3 sequence is 16 residues long. Germline CDR1 and CDR2: SNHLY and FYNNEI. V shed 6 bases and J 0 bases; nucleotides not matched to a gene: 8. CDR3 protein: CASRRDRLNSYNEQFF. The CDR3 DNA sequence: TGTGCCAGCAGACGGGACAGACTAAACTCCTACAATGAGCAGTTCTTC.

The genes are TRBV3-1 (or the pseudogene TRBV3-2) and TRBJ2-3; D might be TRBD1 (6 bases). Germline V gene lookup returns CDR1 LGHDT and CDR2 YNNKEL (reference sequence). The CDR3 is 14 residues long. Trimming shortened V by 4 bases and J by 1 base, and 9 bases separated the two germline ends. The CDR3 DNA sequence: TGTGCCAGCAGCCTACAGGGTCGCACAGATACGCAGTATTTT. It translates to CASSLQGRTDTQYF.

The chain carries TRBV24-1 and TRBJ1-5, with 9 bases identical to TRBD1. This CDR3 is 16 amino acids long. CDR1 and CDR2 from the germline V gene are KGHDR and SFDVKD. With 5 bases clipped from V and 2 bases from J, the junction kept 6 bases outside the gene matches. The CDR3: CATSGGGQGGNQPQHF. The DNA of the CDR3 is TGTGCCACCAGTGGGGGGGGACAGGGCGGCAATCAGCCCCAGCATTTT.

This clone was counted once. The CDR3 sequence is CASRLATGELFF. The CDR3 DNA is TGTGCCAGCAGGTTGGCCACCGGGGAGCTGTTTTTT. This rearrangement joins TRBV28 to TRBJ2-2; D remains unclear. This CDR3 is 12 amino acids long. Trimming took 6 bases from V and 4 from J, leaving 6 bases between them. CDR1 MDHEN and CDR2 SYDVKM come from the germline V gene.

In DNA, the CDR3 is TGTGCCAGCAGCTTACACAGGCAAGAGACCCAGTACTTC. As protein: CASSLHRQETQYF. The chain links TRBV7-3 to TRBJ2-5; D is perhaps TRBD1 (5 bases). Germline lookup yields CDR1 SGHTA and CDR2 FQGTGA. Trimming shortened V by 2 bases and J by 2 bases, and 6 bases separated the two germline ends. The CDR3 length is 13 residues.

The chain is built from TRBV6-5 and TRBJ1-2, with 7 nucleotides matching TRBD1. This CDR3 is built from 13 residues. With 6 bases clipped from V and 5 bases from J, the junction kept 6 bases outside the gene matches. Germline V lookup: CDR1 MNHEY, CDR2 SVGAGI. The CDR3 protein is CASSQRQGYGYTF. The CDR3 nucleotides are TGTGCCAGCAGCCAAAGACAGGGTTATGGCTACACCTTC.

This chain links TRBV10-3 with TRBJ2-2; 8 nucleotides match TRBD1. Germline CDR1 and CDR2: ENHRY and SYGVKD. CDR3 length: 15 residues. Trimming at V came to 6 bases and at J to 0 bases, leaving 3 bases not matched to a gene. In DNA form, the CDR3 reads TGTGCCATCAGGAGACAGGGGACGAACACCGGGGAGCTGTTTTTT. It codes for CAIRRQGTNTGELFF.

This chain links TRBV7-9 with TRBJ1-2, with D possibly matching TRBD1 (5 bases). The V end was cut by 11 bases, the J end by 4 bases, with 14 bases between. The CDR3 consists of 12 residues. Germline loops: CDR1 SEHNR, CDR2 FQNEAQ (reference sequence). CDR3 region: CALKTGPYGYTF. Written as DNA, the CDR3 is TGTGCCCTAAAAACAGGCCCCTATGGCTACACCTTC. The full variable domain, with the rest looked up from reference TRBV7-9 and TRBJ1-2, is DTGVSQNPRHKITKRGQNVTFRCDPISEHNRLYWYRQTLGQGPEFLTYFQNEAQLEKSRLLSDRFSAERPKGSFSTLEIQRTEQGDSAMYLCALKTGPYGYTFGSGTRLTVV.

V is TRBV27 and J is TRBJ1-1; 10 nucleotides align to TRBD1. CDR1 and CDR2 from the germline V gene are MNHEY and SMNVEV (reference sequence). The CDR3 spans 15 residues. The junction had 7 bases not matched to a gene; V was cut back by 6 bases and J by 3 bases. The CDR3 DNA sequence: TGTGCCAGCAGGGGGACAGGGGCCACCGACACTGAAGCTTTCTTT. Residues: CASRGTGATDTEAFF.

J is TRBJ2-5 and V is TRBV7-2; D is unresolved. The germline V gene encodes CDR1 SGHTA and CDR2 FQGNSA. This CDR3 is 15 amino acids long. The V gene lost 3 bases and the J gene lost 1 base, with 12 bases spanning the gap. CDR3 DNA: TGTGCCAGCAGCTTGGTGGCTCTGTTCCAAGAGACCCAGTACTTC. Protein sequence: CASSLVALFQETQYF.

The V call is TRBV19, the J call TRBJ2-2; D gene uncertain. The V and J ends lost 3 bases and 2 bases respectively, with 7 bases between them. The CDR3 has 14 amino acids. Germline-derived CDR1 and CDR2 are LNHDA and SQIVND (reference sequence). Here the CDR3 reads CASSILVNTGELFF. CDR3 nucleotide sequence: TGTGCCAGTAGTATCCTAGTTAACACCGGGGAGCTGTTTTTT.

The J gene is TRBJ2-2, the V gene TRBV10-3; 7 positions match TRBD2. CDR3 length: 14 amino acids. Germline values: CDR1 ENHRY, CDR2 SYGVKD. Losses at the gene ends were 5 bases for V and 5 bases for J; bases not matched to a gene: 5. The CDR3 DNA is TGTGCCATCAGTCCTGTCGGGGGGACCGGGGAGCTGTTTTTT. This gives the protein CAISPVGGTGELFF.

The chain employs TRBV5-1 and TRBJ1-2; D gene uncertain. Trimming stripped 0 bases from V and 3 bases from J, with 6 bases between. The CDR3 totals 13 residues. CDR1 is SGHRS, CDR2 YFSETQ, per germline. CDR3 loop: CASSLVPDYGYTF. The CDR3 DNA sequence: TGCGCCAGCAGCTTGGTGCCGGACTATGGCTACACCTTC.

The genes are TRBV5-6 and TRBJ1-1; D is ambiguous. The CDR3 is 14 residues long. The V gene lost 4 bases and the J gene lost 3 bases, with 13 bases spanning the gap. The germline gives CDR1 SGHDT, CDR2 YYEEEE. The CDR3 loop reads CASSPFSRYTEAFF. The CDR3 nucleotides are TGTGCCAGCAGCCCGTTCTCTCGGTACACTGAAGCTTTCTTT.

This clone was counted only a few times. The CDR3 here is CASQIDRENYGYTF. CDR3 sequence (DNA): TGCGCCAGCCAAATTGACAGGGAAAACTATGGCTACACCTTC. J is TRBJ1-2 and V is TRBV5-1, with 7 bases identical to TRBD1. J gave up 2 bases and V 7 bases, and 8 bases lay outside the gene matches. Germline-derived CDR1 and CDR2 are SGHRS and YFSETQ. CDR3 length: 14 residues.

The chain employs TRBV13 and TRBJ1-4; the match to TRBD1 covers 7 bases. Looked up from germline, CDR1 is PRHDT and CDR2 is FYEKMQ (reference sequence). After removal of 5 bases from V and 8 bases from J, the junction contained 11 bases not matched to a gene. This CDR3 has 15 amino acids. CDR3 loop: CASSTRQGQREKLFF. In nucleotides, the CDR3 is TGTGCCAGCAGCACCCGACAGGGTCAGCGCGAAAAACTGTTTTTT.

V is TRBV5-5 and J is TRBJ2-7, with 11 bases identical to TRBD1. V dropped 4 bases and J dropped 3; count of bases not matched to a gene: 3. The CDR3 contains 14 residues. The germline V gene has CDR1 SGHKS and CDR2 YYEKEE (reference sequence). The CDR3 protein is CASSRGQGVYEQYF. The CDR3 DNA sequence: TGTGCCAGCAGCAGGGGACAGGGGGTCTACGAGCAGTACTTC.

V gene TRBV28 combines with J gene TRBJ2-3; 10 bases line up with TRBD2. Germline lookup yields CDR1 MDHEN and CDR2 SYDVKM. The V gene end was trimmed by 4 bases and the J gene end by 5 bases; junction bases not matched to a gene: 3. CDR3 length equals 14 residues. In nucleotides, the CDR3 is TGTGCCAGCAGTTCTAGGACTAGCGGAGATACGCAGTATTTT. Translating it yields CASSSRTSGDTQYF.

The rearrangement links TRBV5-1 to TRBJ2-5; D uncertain. The CDR3 has 12 residues. The germline V gene has CDR1 SGHRS and CDR2 YFSETQ. V was pared by 3 bases and J by 9 bases, with 12 bases between. In DNA, the CDR3 is TGCGCCAGCAGCTACGACCGGGTCGCCCAGTACTTC. It translates to CASSYDRVAQYF.

This rearrangement joins TRBV30 to TRBJ1-2, with D tentatively TRBD1 (6 bases). The CDR3 is made up of 15 amino acids. Trimming left V 0 bases short and J 9 bases short, with 20 bases between. Germline CDR1 reads GTSNPN; CDR2 reads SVGIG (reference sequence). The CDR3 DNA is TGTGCCTGGAGTGTCCCGCGGGGGCTCGGCTCTAGCTACACCTTC. Residues: CAWSVPRGLGSSYTF.

J is TRBJ2-3 and V is TRBV29-1; 7 bases match TRBD2. Germline V gene lookup returns CDR1 SQVTM and CDR2 ANQGSEA. With 4 bases clipped from V and 6 bases from J, the junction kept 4 bases outside the gene matches. The CDR3 is 12 amino acids. The CDR3 coding sequence is TGCAGCGTTGGGGGGGGAAGGGATACGCAGTATTTT. Amino acids: CSVGGGRDTQYF.

This chain links TRBV11-2 with TRBJ1-2; a possible D gene is TRBD1 (5 bases). Germline values: CDR1 SGHAT, CDR2 FQNNGV. The CDR3 is 13 residues long. Trimming shortened V by 10 bases and J by 8 bases, and 20 bases separated the two germline ends. The CDR3 sequence is CATITEGAGGYTF. The CDR3 nucleotides are TGTGCCACCATAACTGAAGGGGCCGGCGGCTACACCTTC.

The genes are TRBV5-6 and TRBJ1-2, with no clear D. The CDR3 is 11 residues long. In germline, CDR1 is SGHDT, CDR2 YYEEEE. Between the trimmed V and J ends, which lost 2 bases and 4 bases, there was a span of 3 bases. The CDR3 DNA reads as TGTGCCAGCAGCTTCGTCTATGGCTACACCTTC. This encodes CASSFVYGYTF.